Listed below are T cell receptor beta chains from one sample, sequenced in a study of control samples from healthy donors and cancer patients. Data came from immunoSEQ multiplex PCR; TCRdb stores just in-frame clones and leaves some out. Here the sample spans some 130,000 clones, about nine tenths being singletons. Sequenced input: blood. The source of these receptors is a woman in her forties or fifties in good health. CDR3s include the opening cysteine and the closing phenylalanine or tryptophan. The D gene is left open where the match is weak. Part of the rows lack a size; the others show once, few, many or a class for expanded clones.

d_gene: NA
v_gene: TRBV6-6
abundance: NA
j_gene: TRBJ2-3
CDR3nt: TGTGCCAGCAGTTATAGTGTCACGCAGTATTTT
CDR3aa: CASSYSVTQYF

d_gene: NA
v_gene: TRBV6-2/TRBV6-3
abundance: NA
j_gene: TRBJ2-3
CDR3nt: TGTGCCAGCAGTTACCCGACTTTAATTTCCACAGATACGCAGTATTTT
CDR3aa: CASSYPTLISTDTQYF

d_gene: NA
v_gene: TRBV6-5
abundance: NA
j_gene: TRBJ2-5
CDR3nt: TGTGCCAGCAGCAGGGGCGCGGGGGAGACCCAGTACTTC
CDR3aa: CASSRGAGETQYF

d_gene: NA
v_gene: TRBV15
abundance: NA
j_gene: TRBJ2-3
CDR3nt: TGTGCCACCAGCCAGGACACCTACACAGATACGCAGTATTTT
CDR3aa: CATSQDTYTDTQYF

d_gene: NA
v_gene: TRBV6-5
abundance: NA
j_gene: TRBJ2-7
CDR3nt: TGTGCCAGCAGTTACTCAGGGATCTACGAGCAGTACTTC
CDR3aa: CASSYSGIYEQYF

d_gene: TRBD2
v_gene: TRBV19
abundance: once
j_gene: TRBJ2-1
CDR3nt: TGTGCCAGTAGTACGGGACTAGCGGAGCAGTTCTTC
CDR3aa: CASSTGLAEQFF

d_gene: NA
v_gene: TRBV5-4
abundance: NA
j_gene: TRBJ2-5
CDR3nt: TGTGCCAGCAGCCCGACTAGGGACGGCCAAGAGACCCAGTACTTC
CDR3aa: CASSPTRDGQETQYF

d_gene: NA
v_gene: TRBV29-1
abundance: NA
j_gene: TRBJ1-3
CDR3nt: TGCAGCGTCACTCCCTGGGGCTCTGGAAACACCATATATTTT
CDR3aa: CSVTPWGSGNTIYF

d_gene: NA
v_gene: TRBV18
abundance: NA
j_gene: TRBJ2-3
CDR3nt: TGTGCCAGCTCACCCTCAGGGATGAGGACAGATACGCAGTATTTT
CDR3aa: CASSPSGMRTDTQYF

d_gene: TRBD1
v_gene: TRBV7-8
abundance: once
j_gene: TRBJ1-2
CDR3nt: TGTGCCAGCAGCCCAAACAGTGGACAGGTGTATGGCTACACCTTC
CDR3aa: CASSPNSGQVYGYTF

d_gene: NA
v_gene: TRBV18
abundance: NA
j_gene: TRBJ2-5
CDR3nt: TGTGCCAGCTCACCAGGGATACAAGAGACCCAGTACTTC
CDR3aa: CASSPGIQETQYF

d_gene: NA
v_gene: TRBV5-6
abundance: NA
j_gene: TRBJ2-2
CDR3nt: TGTGCCAGCAGCTCCCGAGTCCGCTTCCTGAACACCGGGGAGCTGTTTTTT
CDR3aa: CASSSRVRFLNTGELFF

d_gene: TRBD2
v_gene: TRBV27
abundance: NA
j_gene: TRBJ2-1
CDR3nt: TGTGCCAGCAGTCCGGCAGCGGGAGGGGGGTATGAGCAGTTCTTC
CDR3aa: CASSPAAGGGYEQFF

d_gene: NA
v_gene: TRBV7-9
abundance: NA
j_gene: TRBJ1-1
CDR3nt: TGTGCCAGCAGCTTAGGTGGCAGGGTCATGAACACTGAAGCTTTCTTT
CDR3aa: CASSLGGRVMNTEAFF

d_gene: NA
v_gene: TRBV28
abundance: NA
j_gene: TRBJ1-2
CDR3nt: TGTGCCAGCAGTTTAGTAGGGGTGCGGGGCTACACCTTC
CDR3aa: CASSLVGVRGYTF

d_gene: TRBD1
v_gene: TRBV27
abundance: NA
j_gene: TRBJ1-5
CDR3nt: TGTGCCAGCAGCACCGGGACAGGCCGGTCCAATCAGCCCCAGCATTTT
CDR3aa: CASSTGTGRSNQPQHF

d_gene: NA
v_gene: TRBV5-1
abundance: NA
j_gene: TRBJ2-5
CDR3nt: TGCGCCAGCAGCTTGGCCGACCACCAAGAGACCCAGTACTTC
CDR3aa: CASSLADHQETQYF

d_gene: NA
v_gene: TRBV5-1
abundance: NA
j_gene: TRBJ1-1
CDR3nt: TGCGCCAGCAACCTCACTGAAGCTTTCTTT
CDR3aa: CASNLTEAFF

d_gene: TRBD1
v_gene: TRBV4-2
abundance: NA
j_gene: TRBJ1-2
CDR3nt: TGTGCCAGCAGCCAAGGGACAGGGAATGGCTACACCTTC
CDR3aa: CASSQGTGNGYTF

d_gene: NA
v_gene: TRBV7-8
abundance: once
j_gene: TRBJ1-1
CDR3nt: TGTGCCAGCAGCTTGGGTCGGCTGGGGCGAGGTACTGAAGCTTTCTTT
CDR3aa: CASSLGRLGRGTEAFF